Listed below are T cell receptor beta chains from one sample, sequenced in a study of T cells in localized non-small cell lung cancer. Here immunoSEQ multiplex PCR was the method, and the copy in TCRdb shows in-frame clones only, minus some. Of about 11,000 clones in the sample, 80% to 90% are singletons; the top ten hold approximately 19%. This material consisted of peripheral blood mononuclear cells, taken before any cancer treatment. These receptors were taken from a female donor of 60 years or more with stage II lung adenocarcinoma. Each CDR3 is given with its conserved first and last residue. The order of the fields is CDR3 DNA, CDR3 protein, J gene, V gene, D gene, clone size. D genes are given only for firm matches. Rows may omit the clone size; those that give it use once, few, many or a size class.

cdr3_nt: TGTGCCAGCAGCCATATGGATGAGCAGTTCTTC; cdr3_aa: CASSHMDEQFF; j_call: TRBJ2-1; v_call: TRBV4-2; d_call: -; clone_size: -
cdr3_nt: TGTGCCAGCAGTGAGGGGGGGGGTGAGCAGTTCTTC; cdr3_aa: CASSEGGGEQFF; j_call: TRBJ2-1; v_call: TRBV2; d_call: TRBD2; clone_size: -
cdr3_nt: TGCAGCGTTGAAGGGGCTCCCGGAGAGACCCAGTACTTC; cdr3_aa: CSVEGAPGETQYF; j_call: TRBJ2-5; v_call: TRBV29-1; d_call: -; clone_size: -
cdr3_nt: TGCAGCGCCCGGGACGTAGGGGGAGATACGCAGTATTTT; cdr3_aa: CSARDVGGDTQYF; j_call: TRBJ2-3; v_call: TRBV29-1; d_call: -; clone_size: -
cdr3_nt: TGCGCCAGCAGGGACAGGGGAAAAGAGACCCAGTACTTC; cdr3_aa: CASRDRGKETQYF; j_call: TRBJ2-5; v_call: TRBV10-2; d_call: TRBD1; clone_size: -
cdr3_nt: TGCAGCGTTGCGCAGGGGTTCCTCGGTTTAGAGACCCAGTACTTC; cdr3_aa: CSVAQGFLGLETQYF; j_call: TRBJ2-5; v_call: TRBV29-1; d_call: -; clone_size: -
cdr3_nt: TGTGCCAGCAGCTTGGGACGGCCGAAGATCCACGAGCAGTACTTC; cdr3_aa: CASSLGRPKIHEQYF; j_call: TRBJ2-7; v_call: TRBV5-5; d_call: -; clone_size: -
cdr3_nt: TGCGCCAGCAGCTTGGATCGGAACACAGATACGCAGTATTTT; cdr3_aa: CASSLDRNTDTQYF; j_call: TRBJ2-3; v_call: TRBV5-1; d_call: -; clone_size: -
cdr3_nt: TGTGCCAGCAGCTTAGATGAGGGTGTAGGACAGCCCCAGCATTTT; cdr3_aa: CASSLDEGVGQPQHF; j_call: TRBJ1-5; v_call: TRBV11-2; d_call: -; clone_size: -
cdr3_nt: TGTGCCAGCAGTCTACCGACTAGCGGGAGGGCCCGAAACATTCAGTACTTC; cdr3_aa: CASSLPTSGRARNIQYF; j_call: TRBJ2-4; v_call: TRBV28; d_call: TRBD2; clone_size: -
cdr3_nt: TGCAGCGTTGAAGGTACAGGGCATAATGAAAAACTGTTTTTT; cdr3_aa: CSVEGTGHNEKLFF; j_call: TRBJ1-4; v_call: TRBV29-1; d_call: -; clone_size: -
cdr3_nt: TGTGCCAGCAGTACCTCCCGGGACAACTACGAGCAGTACTTC; cdr3_aa: CASSTSRDNYEQYF; j_call: TRBJ2-7; v_call: TRBV7-2; d_call: -; clone_size: -
cdr3_nt: TGTGCCAGCAGTCCCAGGGGACTAGCGGGAGGCCACGGGTTCTTC; cdr3_aa: CASSPRGLAGGHGFF; j_call: TRBJ2-1; v_call: TRBV6-5; d_call: TRBD2; clone_size: -
cdr3_nt: TGTGCCAGCAGTGAAGAGGCTCGGAACACCATATATTTT; cdr3_aa: CASSEEARNTIYF; j_call: TRBJ1-3; v_call: TRBV6-1; d_call: -; clone_size: -
cdr3_nt: TGTGCCAGCAGCACGGGGCCTACTGAAGCTTTCTTT; cdr3_aa: CASSTGPTEAFF; j_call: TRBJ1-1; v_call: TRBV2; d_call: -; clone_size: -
cdr3_nt: TGCGCCAGCAGCCACCCAGACAGGGAGGCCCACGAGCAGTACTTC; cdr3_aa: CASSHPDREAHEQYF; j_call: TRBJ2-7; v_call: TRBV4-1; d_call: -; clone_size: once
cdr3_nt: TGCGCCAGCAGCTTTGAGGCAGGCCTCTACACCTTC; cdr3_aa: CASSFEAGLYTF; j_call: TRBJ1-2; v_call: TRBV5-1; d_call: -; clone_size: -
cdr3_nt: TGTGCCAGCAGTTTCGGGACAAAATATGGCTACACCTTC; cdr3_aa: CASSFGTKYGYTF; j_call: TRBJ1-2; v_call: TRBV27; d_call: -; clone_size: -
cdr3_nt: TGTGCCTGGAGTGTAACAGCCGGGAATACGCAGTATTTT; cdr3_aa: CAWSVTAGNTQYF; j_call: TRBJ2-3; v_call: TRBV30; d_call: -; clone_size: few
cdr3_nt: TGTGCCAGCTTCCAGTCCGTGCGGGACGAGCAGTACTTC; cdr3_aa: CASFQSVRDEQYF; j_call: TRBJ2-7; v_call: TRBV7-9; d_call: -; clone_size: -
cdr3_nt: TGTGCCAGCAGCTTGGTAGGGGCGATGAACACCGGGGAGCTGTTTTTT; cdr3_aa: CASSLVGAMNTGELFF; j_call: TRBJ2-2; v_call: TRBV7-3; d_call: -; clone_size: -
cdr3_nt: TGTGCCAGCGGGTCCCGGGACAGGGGAGGTGGCTACACCTTC; cdr3_aa: CASGSRDRGGGYTF; j_call: TRBJ1-2; v_call: TRBV7-8; d_call: TRBD1; clone_size: few
cdr3_nt: TGTGCCAGCAGCCGAGAGACAGGGGCTAACACCGGGGAGCTGTTTTTT; cdr3_aa: CASSRETGANTGELFF; j_call: TRBJ2-2; v_call: TRBV4-2; d_call: TRBD1; clone_size: -